These T cell receptor beta chains were read from a single sample in a study of vaccination and CD4 T cells after COVID-19. No antigens are known for them. Each CDR3 protein gets one entry after TCRdb re-called the PCR reads with MiXCR. The data show some 4,400 distinct CDR3 sequences, roughly 60% seen once. The sequencing sample was made of CD4+ T cells from blood, cultured in vitro. All receptors derive from a human donor in good health. CDR3s include the opening cysteine and the closing phenylalanine or tryptophan. Each record gives: J gene, V gene, clone size, D gene, CDR3 DNA, CDR3 protein. A D gene is named only where the DNA matches it firmly. Some rows have no size entry. The others give once, few or many, or a class for an expanded clone.

J: TRBJ2-3; V: TRBV2; size: .; D: .; DNA: TGTGCCAGCAGTGAAAGTAGAGGAGATACGCAGTATTTT; CDR3: CASSESRGDTQYF
J: TRBJ1-2; V: TRBV19; size: .; D: .; DNA: TGTGCCACCCCCCCGGGGGGCAACTATGGCTACACCTTC; CDR3: CATPPGGNYGYTF
J: TRBJ1-1; V: TRBV20-1; size: .; D: TRBD1; DNA: TGCAGTGTTCCTACAGGGGGCACTGAAGCTTTCTTT; CDR3: CSVPTGGTEAFF
J: TRBJ2-3; V: TRBV20-1; size: .; D: TRBD2; DNA: TGCAGTGCTAGTCGCCTCTCGAGACTAGCGGGAGGTTCAGATACGCAGTATTTT; CDR3: CSASRLSRLAGGSDTQYF
J: TRBJ2-2; V: TRBV6-1; size: .; D: TRBD1; DNA: TGTGCCAGCACCGTCACAGGGGACGGGGAGCTGTTTTTT; CDR3: CASTVTGDGELFF
J: TRBJ1-1; V: TRBV28; size: .; D: .; DNA: TGTGCCAGCAGACCTAACAGCAAAGGAGCTTTCTTT; CDR3: CASRPNSKGAFF
J: TRBJ1-5; V: TRBV19; size: .; D: .; DNA: TGTGCCAGTAGTTTAAAGGGCGGCAATCAGCCCCAGCATTTT; CDR3: CASSLKGGNQPQHF
J: TRBJ1-1; V: TRBV7-9; size: .; D: .; DNA: TGTGCCAGCAGCTCTAATTTGGGGCGATCCCCCTGGAACACTGAAGCTTTCTTT; CDR3: CASSSNLGRSPWNTEAFF
J: TRBJ1-5; V: TRBV2; size: .; D: TRBD1; DNA: TGTGCCACCGCCGGGACAGGGGACAATCAGCCCCAGCATTTT; CDR3: CATAGTGDNQPQHF
J: TRBJ1-6; V: TRBV4-1; size: .; D: .; DNA: TGCGCCAGCAGCGACTTTGATTCACCCCTCCACTTT; CDR3: CASSDFDSPLHF
J: TRBJ2-2; V: TRBV24-1; size: .; D: TRBD1; DNA: TGTGCCACCAGTGACCCCATGACAGGGACCGGGGAGCTGTTTTTT; CDR3: CATSDPMTGTGELFF
J: TRBJ1-6; V: TRBV6-1; size: .; D: .; DNA: TGTGCCAGCAGTCCCTTCGCAGATTCACCCCTCCACTTT; CDR3: CASSPFADSPLHF
J: TRBJ1-1; V: TRBV7-2; size: large; D: TRBD1; DNA: TGTGCCAGCAGCTTTCCAGGGGGGAACACTGAAGCTTTCTTT; CDR3: CASSFPGGNTEAFF
J: TRBJ2-7; V: TRBV12-3/TRBV12-4; size: .; D: .; DNA: TGTGCCAGCGGGGACTCGGAACGATACGAGCAGTACTTC; CDR3: CASGDSERYEQYF
J: TRBJ1-1; V: TRBV5-1; size: .; D: .; DNA: TGCGCCAGCCATCTATCGGCAGGGTCGAACACTGAAGCTTTCTTT; CDR3: CASHLSAGSNTEAFF
J: TRBJ1-5; V: TRBV2; size: .; D: TRBD1; DNA: TGTGCCAGCAGTGGACAGGGAGCCAGCAATCAGCCCCAGCATTTT; CDR3: CASSGQGASNQPQHF
J: TRBJ2-7; V: TRBV28; size: few; D: TRBD2; DNA: TGTGCCAGCAGTTTACTCACCCCAGGGGGGATAGCGGGGGGAACTACTATTTCCTACGAGCAGTACTTC; CDR3: CASSLLTPGGIAGGTTISYEQYF
J: TRBJ2-7; V: TRBV7-9; size: large; D: .; DNA: TGTGCCAGCAGCGCCTCGGCGGCCGGTGGGGAGCAGTACTTC; CDR3: CASSASAAGGEQYF
J: TRBJ1-2; V: TRBV5-4; size: .; D: .; DNA: TGTGCCAGCAGCTTCGCCAGTGACTATGGCTACACCTTC; CDR3: CASSFASDYGYTF
J: TRBJ2-1; V: TRBV10-3; size: .; D: .; DNA: TGTGCCATCAACGACAGATACAATGAGCAGTTCTTC; CDR3: CAINDRYNEQFF
J: TRBJ1-2; V: TRBV7-2; size: .; D: .; DNA: TGTGCCAGCAGCTCCGGCAGGGCTAACTATGGCTACACCTTC; CDR3: CASSSGRANYGYTF
J: TRBJ1-2; V: TRBV2; size: once; D: .; DNA: TGTGCCAGCAGGGGGGAGGTGCTGAACTATGGCTACACCTTC; CDR3: CASRGEVLNYGYTF
J: TRBJ2-2; V: TRBV7-9; size: .; D: TRBD1; DNA: TGTGCCAGCAGCTTAGATCCGGGACAGGGAACCGGGGAGCAGTTTTTT; CDR3: CASSLDPGQGTGEQFF
J: TRBJ2-2; V: TRBV7-8; size: .; D: .; DNA: TGTGCCAGCAGCCGTGGAAGCGGGACAAACACCGGGGAGCTGTTTTTT; CDR3: CASSRGSGTNTGELFF
J: TRBJ1-3; V: TRBV18; size: .; D: .; DNA: TGTGCCAGCTCACCACCGACGAACTCTGGAAACACCATATATTTT; CDR3: CASSPPTNSGNTIYF
J: TRBJ1-2; V: TRBV20-1; size: .; D: .; DNA: TGCAGTGCTAGAGATATTAAGGACAGCGGAAACTATGGCTACACCTTC; CDR3: CSARDIKDSGNYGYTF
J: TRBJ2-7; V: TRBV5-4; size: .; D: .; DNA: TGTGCCAGCAGCTTGGTGGGTGAGGGGGAGCAGTACTTC; CDR3: CASSLVGEGEQYF
J: TRBJ2-5; V: TRBV6-5; size: once; D: TRBD2; DNA: TGTGCCAGCAGTTACGGTCCGGGAGCGGGGGGAGAGACCCAGTACTTC; CDR3: CASSYGPGAGGETQYF
J: TRBJ2-5; V: TRBV6-1; size: .; D: .; DNA: TGTGCCAGCAGCCGGCGCATGGGGACGGATGAGACCCAGTACTTC; CDR3: CASSRRMGTDETQYF
J: TRBJ1-2; V: TRBV20-1; size: .; D: .; DNA: TGCAGTGCTAGAAGGAAGAGGGACTATGGCTACACCTTC; CDR3: CSARRKRDYGYTF
J: TRBJ1-5; V: TRBV6-2/TRBV6-3; size: .; D: TRBD1; DNA: TGTGCCAGCAGTTCACTAACCACCCCGACAGGGAGGGCCCAGCATTTT; CDR3: CASSSLTTPTGRAQHF
J: TRBJ1-2; V: TRBV5-6; size: .; D: .; DNA: TGTGCCAGCAGCTTGGCGGGCGGCGGAGGCTACACCTTC; CDR3: CASSLAGGGGYTF
J: TRBJ1-5; V: TRBV30; size: .; D: .; DNA: TGTGCCTGGAGTTATAGCAATCAGCCCCAGCATTTT; CDR3: CAWSYSNQPQHF
J: TRBJ2-7; V: TRBV20-1; size: once; D: .; DNA: TGCAGTGCTAGAGGGGTAAGGGATCATGACGAGCAGTACTTC; CDR3: CSARGVRDHDEQYF
J: TRBJ2-2; V: TRBV29-1; size: .; D: .; DNA: TGCAGCGCAGGACAGAGTTCGACCGGGGAGCTGTTTTTT; CDR3: CSAGQSSTGELFF
J: TRBJ2-3; V: TRBV20-1; size: .; D: TRBD1; DNA: TGCAGTGCCTGGGGACAGGGGCCGGCAGATACGCAGTATTTT; CDR3: CSAWGQGPADTQYF
J: TRBJ2-5; V: TRBV6-2/TRBV6-3; size: .; D: .; DNA: TGTGCCAGCGTACGGGACAACGGAGGAGAGACCCAGTACTTC; CDR3: CASVRDNGGETQYF
J: TRBJ2-7; V: TRBV19; size: .; D: TRBD2; DNA: TGTGCCAGTAGTAAGACAGGAGTGACTAGCGGGAATACCTACGAGCAGTACTTC; CDR3: CASSKTGVTSGNTYEQYF
J: TRBJ1-1; V: TRBV6-1; size: .; D: TRBD1; DNA: TGTGCCAGCACCAGGGGGGGGGGAGGGGGCGCGGTGACTGAAGCTTTCTTT; CDR3: CASTRGGGGGAVTEAFF
J: TRBJ1-2; V: TRBV20-1; size: .; D: .; DNA: TGCAGTGCCCCTCTTCCTGGGGGGGGGGCGAGACACTATGGCTACACCTTC; CDR3: CSAPLPGGGARHYGYTF
J: TRBJ2-5; V: TRBV5-6; size: .; D: .; DNA: TGTGCCAGCAGCAGAGGGACGCTCCAAGAGACCCAGTACTTC; CDR3: CASSRGTLQETQYF
J: TRBJ1-5; V: TRBV12-3/TRBV12-4; size: .; D: .; DNA: TGTGCCAGCAGTTTAGGACCGAGGAATCAGCCCCAGCATTTT; CDR3: CASSLGPRNQPQHF
J: TRBJ2-2; V: TRBV27; size: few; D: .; DNA: TGTGCCAGCAGTTACGACCCCGCTTTCACCGGGGAGCTGTTTTTT; CDR3: CASSYDPAFTGELFF
J: TRBJ1-1; V: TRBV10-3; size: .; D: TRBD1; DNA: TGTGCCATCAGTGATTACAGGGGAAACACTGAAGCTTTCTTT; CDR3: CAISDYRGNTEAFF
J: TRBJ1-6; V: TRBV6-5; size: .; D: .; DNA: TGTGCCAGCAGTTACTCGGGGGAAGGGCCCGATAATTCACCCCTCCACTTT; CDR3: CASSYSGEGPDNSPLHF
J: TRBJ2-3; V: TRBV24-1; size: few; D: .; DNA: TGTGCCACCAGTGATCCCAAGGGATCCGGGGGCACAGATACGCAGTATTTT; CDR3: CATSDPKGSGGTDTQYF
J: TRBJ2-2; V: TRBV4-1; size: .; D: TRBD2; DNA: TGCGTCAGCAGCCAAGAGCCAGCGGGGCGGGCCGGGGAGCTGTTTTTT; CDR3: CVSSQEPAGRAGELFF
J: TRBJ1-5; V: TRBV6-2/TRBV6-3; size: .; D: TRBD1; DNA: TGTGCCAGCAGCGGTACAGGGGAATTGCGGCAGCCCCAGCATTTT; CDR3: CASSGTGELRQPQHF
J: TRBJ1-2; V: TRBV21-1; size: .; D: .; DNA: TGTGCCAGCAACAAACGATCTGGGCTCGCCTTTGGCTATGGCTACACCTTC; CDR3: CASNKRSGLAFGYGYTF
J: TRBJ2-5; V: TRBV6-5; size: .; D: TRBD2; DNA: TGTGCCAGCAGTTACGCAGCGGGGGGGCAAGAGACCCAGTACTTC; CDR3: CASSYAAGGQETQYF
J: TRBJ1-2; V: TRBV19; size: few; D: .; DNA: TGTGCCAGTAGTCCCCTCGGTAACTATGGCTACACCTTC; CDR3: CASSPLGNYGYTF
J: TRBJ1-3; V: TRBV15; size: few; D: .; DNA: TGTGCCACCAGCAGAGATCCCCCGGGGGCTGGAAACACCATATATTTT; CDR3: CATSRDPPGAGNTIYF
J: TRBJ1-6; V: TRBV28; size: .; D: .; DNA: TGTGCCAGCAGTTTATTTGGGGGGCGCGGGTCACCCCTCCACTTT; CDR3: CASSLFGGRGSPLHF
J: TRBJ1-2; V: TRBV15; size: .; D: .; DNA: TGTGCCACCAGCATGCCGAGGGTTAGGAGCTACACCTTC; CDR3: CATSMPRVRSYTF
J: TRBJ1-2; V: TRBV20-1; size: .; D: .; DNA: TGCAGTGAGGGCGGGGCAGAAGCTAACTATGGCTACACCTTC; CDR3: CSEGGAEANYGYTF